The rows below give T cell receptor beta chains drawn from one sample of a study of blood T cell repertoires in COVID-19. Profiling relied on immunoSEQ multiplex PCR, and the TCRdb table lists in-frame clones only, not all of them. The sample shows 100,000 to 150,000 clones, around 77% of them seen only once. Material: peripheral blood. The receptors were sampled from a human donor in a cohort sampled during active COVID-19. Both conserved end residues are part of each CDR3. A D gene is named only where the DNA matches it firmly. Size is stated for part of the rows, as once, few or many counts, or as a class when the clone is expanded.

v_gene	j_gene	abundance	d_gene	CDR3nt	CDR3aa
TRBV24-1	TRBJ2-6	NA	TRBD1	TGTGCCACCAGTGACGTGACAGGGGCTGGGGCCAACGTCCTGACTTTC	CATSDVTGAGANVLTF
TRBV28	TRBJ2-7	NA	TRBD1	TGTGCCAGCAGTTTTTTACAGGGGTCCTACGAGCAGTACTTC	CASSFLQGSYEQYF
TRBV7-9	TRBJ2-7	NA	TRBD1	TGTGCCAGCAGCTTGGGGCAGGGGGCCTACGAGCAGTACTTC	CASSLGQGAYEQYF
TRBV18	TRBJ2-2	NA	TRBD2	TGTGCCAGCTCACCACCCCGGGGAGCGGGAATTACCGGGGAGCTGTTTTTT	CASSPPRGAGITGELFF
TRBV3-1/TRBV3-2	TRBJ2-5	many	TRBD2	TGTGCCAGCAGCAGACGGACGATCGGGGGGGAGACCCAGTACTTC	CASSRRTIGGETQYF
TRBV15	TRBJ1-1	NA	NA	TGTGCCACGGCTGAAGGGGCCACTGAAGCTTTCTTT	CATAEGATEAFF
TRBV7-8	TRBJ1-2	NA	NA	TGTGCCAGCAGCTTGGGAGGGGATGGCGGCTACACCTTC	CASSLGGDGGYTF
TRBV4-2	TRBJ2-7	NA	NA	TGTGCCAGCAGCCAAGAGGTTTGGGATCGGGGCGAGCAGTACTTC	CASSQEVWDRGEQYF
TRBV21-1	TRBJ2-7	NA	NA	TGTGCCAGCAGCAAAGGGGCTAGCGGTAACACCTACGAGCAGTACTTC	CASSKGASGNTYEQYF
TRBV19	TRBJ2-3	NA	TRBD1	TGTGCCAGTCCCGCGCGACAGGGTGGAGACCCAGATACGCAGTATTTT	CASPARQGGDPDTQYF
TRBV7-9	TRBJ1-1	NA	NA	TGTGCCAGCAGTTTCGAGGGTCCTGAAGCTTTCTTT	CASSFEGPEAFF
TRBV15	TRBJ1-2	NA	TRBD1	TGTGCCACCAGCACCTCGACAGGGGGTGATGGCTACACCTTC	CATSTSTGGDGYTF
TRBV6-5	TRBJ2-5	NA	TRBD1	TGTGCCAGCAGGACGACAGGGGAGGAGACCCAGTACTTC	CASRTTGEETQYF
TRBV5-4	TRBJ2-3	NA	TRBD2	TGTGCCAGCAGCTTGGGACTAGCGGGAGGGCAGGGAGATACGCAGTATTTT	CASSLGLAGGQGDTQYF
TRBV3-1/TRBV3-2	TRBJ1-3	NA	TRBD1	TGTGCCAGCAGCCATACGGGACAGACGGCTGGAAACACCATATATTTT	CASSHTGQTAGNTIYF
TRBV27	TRBJ2-7	few	TRBD2	TGTGCCAGCAGTTTGGGGGCTAGCGGGAGGCTGCAGTACTTC	CASSLGASGRLQYF
TRBV11-2	TRBJ1-1	NA	NA	TGTGCCAGCAGCTTAGCCCCGGGGAACACTGAAGCTTTCTTT	CASSLAPGNTEAFF